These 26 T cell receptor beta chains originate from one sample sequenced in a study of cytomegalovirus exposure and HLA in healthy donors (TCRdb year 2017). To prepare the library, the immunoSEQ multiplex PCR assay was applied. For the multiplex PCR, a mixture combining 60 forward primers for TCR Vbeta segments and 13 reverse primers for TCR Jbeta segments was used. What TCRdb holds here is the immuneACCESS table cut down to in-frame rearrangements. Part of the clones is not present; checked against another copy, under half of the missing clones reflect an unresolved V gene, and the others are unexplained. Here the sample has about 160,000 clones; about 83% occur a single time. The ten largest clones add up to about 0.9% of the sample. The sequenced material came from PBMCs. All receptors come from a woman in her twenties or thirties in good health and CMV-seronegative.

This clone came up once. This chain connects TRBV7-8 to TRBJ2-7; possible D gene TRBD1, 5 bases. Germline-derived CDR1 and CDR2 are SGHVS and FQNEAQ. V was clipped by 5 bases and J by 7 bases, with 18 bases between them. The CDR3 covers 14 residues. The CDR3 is CASSPRASSGEQYF. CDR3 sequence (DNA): TGTGCCAGCAGCCCCAGGGCCTCCTCCGGGGAGCAGTACTTC.

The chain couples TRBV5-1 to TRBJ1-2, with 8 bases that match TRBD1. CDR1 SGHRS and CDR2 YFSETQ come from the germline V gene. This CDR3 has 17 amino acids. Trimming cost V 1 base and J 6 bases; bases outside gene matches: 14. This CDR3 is CASSLWSGGVNSDGYTF. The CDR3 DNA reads TGCGCCAGCAGCTTGTGGTCAGGGGGCGTTAATAGCGATGGCTACACCTTC.

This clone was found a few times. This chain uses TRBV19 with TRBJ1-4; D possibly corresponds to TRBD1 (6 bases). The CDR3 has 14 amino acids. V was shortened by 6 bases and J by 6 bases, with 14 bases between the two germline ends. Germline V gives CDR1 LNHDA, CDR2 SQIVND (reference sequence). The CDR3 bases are TGTGCCAGTAGCGGGACACTTTCGTATGAAAAACTGTTTTTT. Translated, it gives CASSGTLSYEKLFF.

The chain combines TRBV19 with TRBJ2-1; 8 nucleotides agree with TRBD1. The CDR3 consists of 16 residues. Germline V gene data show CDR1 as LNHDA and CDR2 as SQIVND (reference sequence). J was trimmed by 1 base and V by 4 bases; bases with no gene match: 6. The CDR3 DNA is TGTGCCAGTAGTAATCCAGGGGGCCCTTCCTACAATGAGCAGTTCTTC. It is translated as CASSNPGGPSYNEQFF.

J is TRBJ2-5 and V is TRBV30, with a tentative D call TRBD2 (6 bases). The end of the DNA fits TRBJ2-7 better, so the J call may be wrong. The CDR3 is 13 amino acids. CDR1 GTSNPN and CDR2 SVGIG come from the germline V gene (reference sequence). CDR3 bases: TGTGCCTGGAGAGCCGGGACTTCCTACGAGCAGTACTTC. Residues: CAWRAGTSYEQYF.

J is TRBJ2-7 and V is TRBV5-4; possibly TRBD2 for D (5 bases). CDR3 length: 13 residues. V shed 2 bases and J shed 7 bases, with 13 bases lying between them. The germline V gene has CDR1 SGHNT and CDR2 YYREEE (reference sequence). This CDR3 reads CASSLPGVGEQYF. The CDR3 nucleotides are TGTGCCAGCAGCTTACCCGGGGTGGGGGAGCAGTACTTC.

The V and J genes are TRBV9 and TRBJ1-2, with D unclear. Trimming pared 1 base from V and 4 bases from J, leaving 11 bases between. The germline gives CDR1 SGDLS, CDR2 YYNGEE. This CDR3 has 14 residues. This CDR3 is CASSVPGFPYGYTF. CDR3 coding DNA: TGTGCCAGCAGCGTACCCGGGTTCCCCTATGGCTACACCTTC.

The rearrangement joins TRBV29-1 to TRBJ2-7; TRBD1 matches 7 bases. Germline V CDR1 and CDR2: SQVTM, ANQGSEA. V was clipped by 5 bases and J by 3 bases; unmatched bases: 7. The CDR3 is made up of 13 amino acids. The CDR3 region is CSVQKGTVYEQYF. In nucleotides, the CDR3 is TGCAGCGTTCAAAAAGGGACAGTCTACGAGCAGTACTTC.

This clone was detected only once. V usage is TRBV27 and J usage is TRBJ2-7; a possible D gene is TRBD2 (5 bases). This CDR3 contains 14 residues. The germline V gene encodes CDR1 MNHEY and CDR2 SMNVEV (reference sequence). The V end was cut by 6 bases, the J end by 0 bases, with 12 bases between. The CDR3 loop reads CASRSLGSSYEQYF. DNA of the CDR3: TGTGCCAGCAGATCCTTAGGGAGCTCCTACGAGCAGTACTTC.

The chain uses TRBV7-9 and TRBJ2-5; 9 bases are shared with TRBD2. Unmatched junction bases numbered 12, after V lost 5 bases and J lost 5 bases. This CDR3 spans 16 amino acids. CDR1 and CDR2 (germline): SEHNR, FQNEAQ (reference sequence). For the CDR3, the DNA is TGTGCCAGCAGCCCCCCTTACTCCGGACTAGCGGAGACCCAGTACTTC. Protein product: CASSPPYSGLAETQYF.

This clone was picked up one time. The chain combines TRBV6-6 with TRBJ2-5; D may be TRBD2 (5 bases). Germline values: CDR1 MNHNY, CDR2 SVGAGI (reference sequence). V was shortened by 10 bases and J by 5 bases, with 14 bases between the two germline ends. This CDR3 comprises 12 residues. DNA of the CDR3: TGTGCCAACAGCGGACTGTCGGAGACCCAGTACTTC. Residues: CANSGLSETQYF.

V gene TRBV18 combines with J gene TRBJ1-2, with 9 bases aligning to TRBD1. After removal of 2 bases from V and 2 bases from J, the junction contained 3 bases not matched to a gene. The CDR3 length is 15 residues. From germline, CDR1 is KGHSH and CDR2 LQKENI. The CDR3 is CASSPSGQGNYGYTF. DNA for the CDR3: TGTGCCAGCTCACCATCAGGACAGGGGAACTATGGCTACACCTTC.

In nucleotides, the CDR3 is TGCGCCAGCAGCCGGGTAGTCCGGGAGAACACTGAAGCTTTCTTT. It yields the protein CASSRVVRENTEAFF. This chain uses TRBV4-1 with TRBJ1-1; D unclear. The CDR3 is 15 residues long. V was shortened by 4 bases and J by 1 base, with 13 bases between the two germline ends. The germline gives CDR1 MGHRA, CDR2 YSYEKL.

CDR3 sequence (DNA): TGTGCCAGCAGCTTAGGTGGGAGGCTATACAATGAGCAGTTCTTC. Translated, it gives CASSLGGRLYNEQFF. This chain connects TRBV13 to TRBJ2-1; tentative D call: TRBD2 (6 bases). The CDR3 runs 15 residues. Germline V gives CDR1 PRHDT, CDR2 FYEKMQ (reference sequence). Trimming cost V 0 bases and J 4 bases, with 10 bases left between them. Full variable domain (outside the CDR3, taken from reference TRBV13 and TRBJ2-1): AAGVIQSPRHLIKEKRETATLKCYPIPRHDTVYWYQQGPGQDPQFLISFYEKMQSDKGSIPDRFSAQQFSDYHSELNMSSLELGDSALYFCASSLGGRLYNEQFFGPGTRLTVL.

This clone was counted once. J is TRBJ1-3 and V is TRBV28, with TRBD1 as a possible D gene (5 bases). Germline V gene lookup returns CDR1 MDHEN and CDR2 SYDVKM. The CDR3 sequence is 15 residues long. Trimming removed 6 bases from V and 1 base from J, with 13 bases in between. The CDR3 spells CASREGSRSGNTIYF. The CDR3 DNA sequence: TGTGCCAGCAGGGAGGGGAGCCGTTCTGGAAACACCATATATTTT. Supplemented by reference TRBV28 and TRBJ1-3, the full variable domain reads DVKVTQSSRYLVKRTGEKVFLECVQDMDHENMFWYRQDPGLGLRLIYFSYDVKMKEKGDIPEGYSVSREKKERFSLILESASTNQTSMYLCASREGSRSGNTIYFGEGSWLTVV.

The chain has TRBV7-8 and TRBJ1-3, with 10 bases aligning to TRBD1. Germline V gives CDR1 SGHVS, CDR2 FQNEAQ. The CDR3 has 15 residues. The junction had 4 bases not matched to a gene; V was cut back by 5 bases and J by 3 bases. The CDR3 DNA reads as TGTGCCAGCAGCCCCCGGACAGGGGGTGGAAACACCATATATTTT. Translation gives CASSPRTGGGNTIYF.

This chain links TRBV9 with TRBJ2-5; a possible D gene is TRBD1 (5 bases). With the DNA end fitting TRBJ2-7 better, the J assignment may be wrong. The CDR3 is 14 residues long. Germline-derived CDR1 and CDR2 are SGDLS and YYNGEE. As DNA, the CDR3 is TGTGCCAGCAGCGTAGGAAGGGGAACCTACGAGCAGTACTTC. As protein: CASSVGRGTYEQYF.

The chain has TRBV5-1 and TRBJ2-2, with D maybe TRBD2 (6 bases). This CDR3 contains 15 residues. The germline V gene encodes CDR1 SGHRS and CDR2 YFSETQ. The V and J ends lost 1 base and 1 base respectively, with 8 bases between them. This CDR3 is CASSLYGGNTGELFF. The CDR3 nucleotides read TGCGCCAGCAGCTTGTACGGGGGGAACACCGGGGAGCTGTTTTTT.

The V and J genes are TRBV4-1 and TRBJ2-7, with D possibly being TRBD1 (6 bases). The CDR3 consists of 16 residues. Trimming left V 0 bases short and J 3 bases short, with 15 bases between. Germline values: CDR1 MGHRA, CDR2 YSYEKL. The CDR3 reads CASSQDPQGSVYEQYF. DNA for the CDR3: TGCGCCAGCAGCCAAGACCCGCAGGGGAGCGTCTACGAGCAGTACTTC.

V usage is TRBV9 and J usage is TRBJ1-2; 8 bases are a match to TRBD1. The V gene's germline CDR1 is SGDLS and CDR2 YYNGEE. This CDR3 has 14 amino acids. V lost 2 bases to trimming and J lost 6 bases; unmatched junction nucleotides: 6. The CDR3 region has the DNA TGTGCCAGCAGCGTCGGACAGGGCTGGGATGGCTACACCTTC. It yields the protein CASSVGQGWDGYTF.

The CDR3 DNA reads TGTGCCAGCTTCGGGGGGGCCATTAGATCGGATCAGCCCCAGCATTTT. It yields the protein CASFGGAIRSDQPQHF. This rearrangement joins TRBV5-8 to TRBJ1-5, with a possible D match to TRBD1 (6 bases). CDR3 length: 16 amino acids. V lost 7 bases, J lost 5 bases, and 22 bases lay in between. The germline CDR1 and CDR2 sequences are SGHTS and YDEGEE.

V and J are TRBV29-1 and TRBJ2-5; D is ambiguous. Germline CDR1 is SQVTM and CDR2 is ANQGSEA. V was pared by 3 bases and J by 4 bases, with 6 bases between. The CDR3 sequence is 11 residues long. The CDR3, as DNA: TGCAGCGTTGATTGGGCAGAGACCCAGTACTTC. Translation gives CSVDWAETQYF.

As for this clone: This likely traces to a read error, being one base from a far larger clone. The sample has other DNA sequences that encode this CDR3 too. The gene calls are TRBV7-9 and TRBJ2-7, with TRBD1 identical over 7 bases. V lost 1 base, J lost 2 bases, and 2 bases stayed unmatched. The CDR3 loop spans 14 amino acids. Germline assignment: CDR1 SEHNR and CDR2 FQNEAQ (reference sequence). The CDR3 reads CASSLGQGAYEQYF. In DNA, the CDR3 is TGTGCCAGCAGCTTAGGACAGGGAGCCTACGAGCAGTACTTC.

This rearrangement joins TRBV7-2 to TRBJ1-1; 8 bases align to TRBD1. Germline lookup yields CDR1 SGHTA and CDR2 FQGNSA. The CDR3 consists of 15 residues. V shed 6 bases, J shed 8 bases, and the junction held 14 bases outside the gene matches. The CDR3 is CASSLGQATKLEAFF. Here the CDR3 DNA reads TGTGCCAGCAGTCTGGGACAGGCAACGAAGTTGGAAGCTTTCTTT.

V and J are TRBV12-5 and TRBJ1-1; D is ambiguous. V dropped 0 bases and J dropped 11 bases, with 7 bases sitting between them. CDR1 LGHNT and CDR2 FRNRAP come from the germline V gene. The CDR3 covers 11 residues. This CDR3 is CASGLVQRAFF. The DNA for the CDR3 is TGTGCTAGTGGTTTGGTACAACGTGCTTTCTTT.

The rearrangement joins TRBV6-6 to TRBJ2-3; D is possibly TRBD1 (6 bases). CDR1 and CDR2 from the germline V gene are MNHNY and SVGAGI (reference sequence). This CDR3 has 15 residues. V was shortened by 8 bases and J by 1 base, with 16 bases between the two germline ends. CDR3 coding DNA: TGTGCCAGCGCTCCGACAGGTTCTGGCACAGATACGCAGTATTTT. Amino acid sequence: CASAPTGSGTDTQYF.